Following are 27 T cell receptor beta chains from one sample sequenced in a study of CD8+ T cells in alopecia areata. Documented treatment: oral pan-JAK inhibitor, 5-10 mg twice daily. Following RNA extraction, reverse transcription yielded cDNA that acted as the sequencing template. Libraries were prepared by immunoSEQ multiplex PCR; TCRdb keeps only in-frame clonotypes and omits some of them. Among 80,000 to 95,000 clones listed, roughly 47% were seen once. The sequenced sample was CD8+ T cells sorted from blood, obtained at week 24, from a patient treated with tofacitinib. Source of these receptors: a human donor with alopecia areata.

The CDR3 here is CASSLVSDENNEQFF. CDR3 nucleotide sequence: TGTGCCAGCAGCTTGGTTAGCGATGAAAACAATGAGCAGTTCTTC. The chain joins TRBV11-2 to TRBJ2-1; weak D call: TRBD2 (5 bases). The CDR3 consists of 15 residues. Deletions cut 3 bases from V and 5 bases from J, with 14 bases between. Germline values: CDR1 SGHAT, CDR2 FQNNGV. The whole variable domain, remainder taken from reference TRBV11-2 and TRBJ2-1, is EAGVAQSPRYKIIEKRQSVAFWCNPISGHATLYWYQQILGQGPKLLIQFQNNGVVDDSQLPKDRFSAERLKGVDSTLKIQPAKLEDSAVYLCASSLVSDENNEQFFGPGTRLTVL.

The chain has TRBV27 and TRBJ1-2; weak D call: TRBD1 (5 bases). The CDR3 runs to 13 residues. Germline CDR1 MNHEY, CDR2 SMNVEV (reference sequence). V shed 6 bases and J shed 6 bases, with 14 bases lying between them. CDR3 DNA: TGTGCCAGCAGCACGCTCCTGGGGGATGGCTACACCTTC. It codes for CASSTLLGDGYTF.

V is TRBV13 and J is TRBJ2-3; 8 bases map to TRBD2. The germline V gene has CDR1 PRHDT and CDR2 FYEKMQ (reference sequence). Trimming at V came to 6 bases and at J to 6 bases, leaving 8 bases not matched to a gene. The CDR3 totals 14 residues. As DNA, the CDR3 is TGTGCCAGCAGTGGAGAGCGGGAGTTGGATACGCAGTATTTT. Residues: CASSGERELDTQYF.

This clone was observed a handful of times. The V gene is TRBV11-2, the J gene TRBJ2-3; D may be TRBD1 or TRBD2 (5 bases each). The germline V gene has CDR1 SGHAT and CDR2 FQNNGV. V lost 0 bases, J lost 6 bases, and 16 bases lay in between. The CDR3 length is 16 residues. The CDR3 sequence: CASSLELRGVMDTQYF. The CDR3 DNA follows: TGTGCCAGCAGCTTAGAGTTGCGAGGGGTGATGGATACGCAGTATTTT.

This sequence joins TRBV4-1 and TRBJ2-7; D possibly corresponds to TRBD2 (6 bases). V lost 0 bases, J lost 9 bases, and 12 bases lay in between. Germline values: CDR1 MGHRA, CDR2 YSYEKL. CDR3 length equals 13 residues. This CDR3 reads CASSQDGRQMQYF. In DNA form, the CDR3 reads TGCGCCAGCAGCCAAGATGGGAGGCAGATGCAGTACTTC.

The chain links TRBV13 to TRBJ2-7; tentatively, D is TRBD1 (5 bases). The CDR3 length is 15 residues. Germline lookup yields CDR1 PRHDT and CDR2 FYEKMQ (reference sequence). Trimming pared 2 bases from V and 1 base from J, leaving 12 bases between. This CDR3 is CASSLSRAISYEQYF. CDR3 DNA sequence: TGTGCCAGCAGCTTAAGCAGGGCGATTTCCTACGAGCAGTACTTC.

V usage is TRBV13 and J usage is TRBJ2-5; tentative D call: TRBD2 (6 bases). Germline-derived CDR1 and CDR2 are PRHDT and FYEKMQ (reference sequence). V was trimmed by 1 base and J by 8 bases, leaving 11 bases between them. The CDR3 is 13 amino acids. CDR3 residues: CASSLETRATQYF. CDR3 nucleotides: TGTGCCAGCAGCTTAGAGACTAGGGCCACCCAGTACTTC.

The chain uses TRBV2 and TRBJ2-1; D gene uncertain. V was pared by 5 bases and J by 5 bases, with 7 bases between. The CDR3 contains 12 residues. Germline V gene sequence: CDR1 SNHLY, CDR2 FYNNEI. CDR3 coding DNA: TGTGCCAGCAGTCGTTACCACAATGAGCAGTTCTTC. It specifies CASSRYHNEQFF.

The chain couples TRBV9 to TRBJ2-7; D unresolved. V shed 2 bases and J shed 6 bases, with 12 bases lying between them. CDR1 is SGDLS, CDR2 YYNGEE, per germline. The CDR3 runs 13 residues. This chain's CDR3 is CASSVMLGSEQYF. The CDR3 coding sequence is TGTGCCAGCAGCGTGATGTTGGGGTCCGAGCAGTACTTC.

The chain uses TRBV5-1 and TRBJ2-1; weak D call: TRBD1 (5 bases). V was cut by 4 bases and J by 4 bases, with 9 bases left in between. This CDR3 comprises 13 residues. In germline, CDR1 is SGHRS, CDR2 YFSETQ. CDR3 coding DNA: TGCGCCAGCAGCCCCCGGACATACAATGAGCAGTTCTTC. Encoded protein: CASSPRTYNEQFF.

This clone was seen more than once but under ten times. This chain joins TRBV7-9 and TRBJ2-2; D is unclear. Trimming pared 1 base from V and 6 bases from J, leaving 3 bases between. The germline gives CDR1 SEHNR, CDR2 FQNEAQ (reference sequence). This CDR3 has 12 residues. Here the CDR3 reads CASSLGAGELFF. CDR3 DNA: TGTGCCAGCAGCTTAGGAGCCGGGGAGCTGTTTTTT. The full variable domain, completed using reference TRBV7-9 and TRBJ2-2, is DTGVSQNPRHKITKRGQNVTFRCDPISEHNRLYWYRQTLGQGPEFLTYFQNEAQLEKSRLLSDRFSAERPKGSFSTLEIQRTEQGDSAMYLCASSLGAGELFFGEGSRLTVL.

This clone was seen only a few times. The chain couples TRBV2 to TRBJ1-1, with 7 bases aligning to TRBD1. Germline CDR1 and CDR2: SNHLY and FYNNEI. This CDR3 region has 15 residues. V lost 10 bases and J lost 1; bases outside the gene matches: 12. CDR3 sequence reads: CATVVKGARNTEAFF. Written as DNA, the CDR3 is TGTGCCACCGTGGTCAAGGGGGCCAGGAACACTGAAGCTTTCTTT.

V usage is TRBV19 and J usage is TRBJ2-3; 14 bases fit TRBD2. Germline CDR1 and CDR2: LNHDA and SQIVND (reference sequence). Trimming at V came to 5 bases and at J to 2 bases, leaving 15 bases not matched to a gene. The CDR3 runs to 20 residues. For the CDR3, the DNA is TGTGCCAGTAGTCCCTCGGGACTAGCGGGAGTAGGGGGGAACACAGATACGCAGTATTTT. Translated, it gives CASSPSGLAGVGGNTDTQYF.

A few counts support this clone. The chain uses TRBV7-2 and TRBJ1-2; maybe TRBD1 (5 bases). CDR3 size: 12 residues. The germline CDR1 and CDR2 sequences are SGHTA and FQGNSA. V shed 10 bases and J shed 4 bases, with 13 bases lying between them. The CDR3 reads CATPTAIYGYTF. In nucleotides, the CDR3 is TGTGCCACTCCGACAGCGATCTATGGCTACACCTTC.

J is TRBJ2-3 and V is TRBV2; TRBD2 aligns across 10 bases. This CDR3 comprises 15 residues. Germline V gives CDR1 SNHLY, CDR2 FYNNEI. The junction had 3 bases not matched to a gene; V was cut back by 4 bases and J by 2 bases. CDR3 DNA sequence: TGTGCCAGCAGTGGGAGCGGGAGGGCCACAGATACGCAGTATTTT. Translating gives CASSGSGRATDTQYF.

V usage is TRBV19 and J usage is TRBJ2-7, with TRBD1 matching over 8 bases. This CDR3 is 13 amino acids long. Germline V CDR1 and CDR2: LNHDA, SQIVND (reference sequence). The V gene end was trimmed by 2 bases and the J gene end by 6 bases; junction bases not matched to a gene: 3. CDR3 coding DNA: TGTGCCAGTAGTATACGGACAGGGAGCGAGCAGTACTTC. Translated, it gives CASSIRTGSEQYF. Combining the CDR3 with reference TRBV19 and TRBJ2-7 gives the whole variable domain DGGITQSPKYLFRKEGQNVTLSCEQNLNHDAMYWYRQDPGQGLRLIYYSQIVNDFQKGDIAEGYSVSREKKESFPLTVTSAQKNPTAFYLCASSIRTGSEQYFGPGTRLTVT.

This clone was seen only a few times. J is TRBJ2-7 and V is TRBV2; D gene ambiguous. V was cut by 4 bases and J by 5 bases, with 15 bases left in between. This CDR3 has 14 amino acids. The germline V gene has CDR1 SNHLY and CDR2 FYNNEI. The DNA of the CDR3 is TGTGCCAGCAGTGCAATCTCGTCACGGGACGAGCAGTACTTC. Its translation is CASSAISSRDEQYF.

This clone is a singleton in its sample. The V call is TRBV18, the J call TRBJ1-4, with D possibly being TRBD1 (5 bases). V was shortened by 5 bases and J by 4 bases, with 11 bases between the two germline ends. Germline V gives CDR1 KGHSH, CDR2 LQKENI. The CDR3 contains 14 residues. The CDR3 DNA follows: TGTGCCAGCTCAGCCCGGGACCTTAATGAAAAACTGTTTTTT. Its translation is CASSARDLNEKLFF.

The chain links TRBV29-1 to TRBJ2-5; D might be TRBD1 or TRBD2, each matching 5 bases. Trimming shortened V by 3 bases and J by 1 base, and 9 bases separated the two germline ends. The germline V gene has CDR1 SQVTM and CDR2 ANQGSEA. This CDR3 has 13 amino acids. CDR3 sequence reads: CSVDWGTQETQYF. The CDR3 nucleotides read TGCAGCGTTGATTGGGGGACCCAAGAGACCCAGTACTTC.

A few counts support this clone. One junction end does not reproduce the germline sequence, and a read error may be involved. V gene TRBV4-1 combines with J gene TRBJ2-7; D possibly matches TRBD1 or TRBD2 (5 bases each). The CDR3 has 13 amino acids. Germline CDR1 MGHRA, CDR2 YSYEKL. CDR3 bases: TGTGCCAGCAGCCACGGGACGGACTACGAGCAGTACTTC. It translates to CASSHGTDYEQYF.

CDR3 amino acids: CASSQVYGVEQFF. CDR3 bases: TGCGCCAGCAGCCAGGTATATGGAGTTGAGCAGTTCTTC. The chain couples TRBV4-1 to TRBJ2-1; no firm D call. The CDR3 is 13 amino acids. Germline V gene sequence: CDR1 MGHRA, CDR2 YSYEKL. V gave up 3 bases and J gave up 9 bases, with 12 bases separating them.

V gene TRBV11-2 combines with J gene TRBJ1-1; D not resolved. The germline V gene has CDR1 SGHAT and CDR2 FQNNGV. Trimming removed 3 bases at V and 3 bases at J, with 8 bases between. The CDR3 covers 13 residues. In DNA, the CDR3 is TGTGCCAGCAGCTTTTTCACAGACACTGAAGCTTTCTTT. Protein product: CASSFFTDTEAFF.

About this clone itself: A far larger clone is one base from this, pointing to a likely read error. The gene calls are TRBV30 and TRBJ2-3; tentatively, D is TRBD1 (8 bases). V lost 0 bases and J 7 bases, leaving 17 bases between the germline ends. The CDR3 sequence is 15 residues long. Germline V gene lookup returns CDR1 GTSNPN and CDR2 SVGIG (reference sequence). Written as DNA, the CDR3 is TGTGCCTGGAGTGTACGAGGACAGGGAGGGTATACGCAGTATTTT. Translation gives CAWSVRGQGGYTQYF.

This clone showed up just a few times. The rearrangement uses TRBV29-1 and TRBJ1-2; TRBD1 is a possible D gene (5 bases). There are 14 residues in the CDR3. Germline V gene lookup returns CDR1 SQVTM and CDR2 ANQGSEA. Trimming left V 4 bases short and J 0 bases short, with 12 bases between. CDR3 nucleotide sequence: TGCAGCGTTGGGGGGGGAAGTGCTAACTATGGCTACACCTTC. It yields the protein CSVGGGSANYGYTF.

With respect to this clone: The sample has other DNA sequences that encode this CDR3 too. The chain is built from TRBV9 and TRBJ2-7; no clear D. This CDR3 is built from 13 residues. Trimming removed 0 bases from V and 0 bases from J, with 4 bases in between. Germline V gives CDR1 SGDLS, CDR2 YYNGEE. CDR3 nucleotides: TGTGCCAGCAGCGTAGGGACCTCCTACGAGCAGTACTTC. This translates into CASSVGTSYEQYF.

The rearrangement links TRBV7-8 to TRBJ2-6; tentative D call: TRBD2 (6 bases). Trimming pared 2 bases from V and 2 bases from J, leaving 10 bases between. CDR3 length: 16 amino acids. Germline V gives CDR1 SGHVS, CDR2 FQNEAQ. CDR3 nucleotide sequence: TGTGCCAGCAGCTTATTCGCGGGGACTGGGGCCAACGTCCTGACTTTC. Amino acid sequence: CASSLFAGTGANVLTF.

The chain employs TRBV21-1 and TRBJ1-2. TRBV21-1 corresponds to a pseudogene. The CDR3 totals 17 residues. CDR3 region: CASSPKGGQPNFNGYTF. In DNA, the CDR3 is TGTGCCAGCTCGCCGAAGGGGGGACAACCGAATTTTAATGGCTACACCTTC.